This TCR beta chain emerged from a study of blood T cells in healthy people across ages. Regarding the study as a whole: In older individuals, TCR beta diversity per million T cells was lower, falling roughly linearly with age.

The authors ran a second PCR of 7 to 11 cycles using a sample-barcoded 5' primer and a J-beta primer mix. A single record per CDR3 protein comes from TCRdb applying MiXCR to the 5' RACE reads. This sample has around 1,500,000 distinct CDR3 sequences, with 25% to 30% found just once. To note about this clonotype: Its antigen is not known.

V was pared by 0 bases and J by 6 bases, with 15 bases between. CDR1 GTSNPN and CDR2 SVGIG come from the germline V gene (reference sequence). The CDR3 runs 14 residues. V gene TRBV30 combines with J gene TRBJ2-7; the D is unclear. The receptor comes from a woman between 25 and 40 years old in good health. The material sequenced was blood. The CDR3 nucleotides are TGTGCCTGGAGTGTAATCGGCAGGAGAAGCGAGCAGTACTTC. The encoded protein is CAWSVIGRRSEQYF.